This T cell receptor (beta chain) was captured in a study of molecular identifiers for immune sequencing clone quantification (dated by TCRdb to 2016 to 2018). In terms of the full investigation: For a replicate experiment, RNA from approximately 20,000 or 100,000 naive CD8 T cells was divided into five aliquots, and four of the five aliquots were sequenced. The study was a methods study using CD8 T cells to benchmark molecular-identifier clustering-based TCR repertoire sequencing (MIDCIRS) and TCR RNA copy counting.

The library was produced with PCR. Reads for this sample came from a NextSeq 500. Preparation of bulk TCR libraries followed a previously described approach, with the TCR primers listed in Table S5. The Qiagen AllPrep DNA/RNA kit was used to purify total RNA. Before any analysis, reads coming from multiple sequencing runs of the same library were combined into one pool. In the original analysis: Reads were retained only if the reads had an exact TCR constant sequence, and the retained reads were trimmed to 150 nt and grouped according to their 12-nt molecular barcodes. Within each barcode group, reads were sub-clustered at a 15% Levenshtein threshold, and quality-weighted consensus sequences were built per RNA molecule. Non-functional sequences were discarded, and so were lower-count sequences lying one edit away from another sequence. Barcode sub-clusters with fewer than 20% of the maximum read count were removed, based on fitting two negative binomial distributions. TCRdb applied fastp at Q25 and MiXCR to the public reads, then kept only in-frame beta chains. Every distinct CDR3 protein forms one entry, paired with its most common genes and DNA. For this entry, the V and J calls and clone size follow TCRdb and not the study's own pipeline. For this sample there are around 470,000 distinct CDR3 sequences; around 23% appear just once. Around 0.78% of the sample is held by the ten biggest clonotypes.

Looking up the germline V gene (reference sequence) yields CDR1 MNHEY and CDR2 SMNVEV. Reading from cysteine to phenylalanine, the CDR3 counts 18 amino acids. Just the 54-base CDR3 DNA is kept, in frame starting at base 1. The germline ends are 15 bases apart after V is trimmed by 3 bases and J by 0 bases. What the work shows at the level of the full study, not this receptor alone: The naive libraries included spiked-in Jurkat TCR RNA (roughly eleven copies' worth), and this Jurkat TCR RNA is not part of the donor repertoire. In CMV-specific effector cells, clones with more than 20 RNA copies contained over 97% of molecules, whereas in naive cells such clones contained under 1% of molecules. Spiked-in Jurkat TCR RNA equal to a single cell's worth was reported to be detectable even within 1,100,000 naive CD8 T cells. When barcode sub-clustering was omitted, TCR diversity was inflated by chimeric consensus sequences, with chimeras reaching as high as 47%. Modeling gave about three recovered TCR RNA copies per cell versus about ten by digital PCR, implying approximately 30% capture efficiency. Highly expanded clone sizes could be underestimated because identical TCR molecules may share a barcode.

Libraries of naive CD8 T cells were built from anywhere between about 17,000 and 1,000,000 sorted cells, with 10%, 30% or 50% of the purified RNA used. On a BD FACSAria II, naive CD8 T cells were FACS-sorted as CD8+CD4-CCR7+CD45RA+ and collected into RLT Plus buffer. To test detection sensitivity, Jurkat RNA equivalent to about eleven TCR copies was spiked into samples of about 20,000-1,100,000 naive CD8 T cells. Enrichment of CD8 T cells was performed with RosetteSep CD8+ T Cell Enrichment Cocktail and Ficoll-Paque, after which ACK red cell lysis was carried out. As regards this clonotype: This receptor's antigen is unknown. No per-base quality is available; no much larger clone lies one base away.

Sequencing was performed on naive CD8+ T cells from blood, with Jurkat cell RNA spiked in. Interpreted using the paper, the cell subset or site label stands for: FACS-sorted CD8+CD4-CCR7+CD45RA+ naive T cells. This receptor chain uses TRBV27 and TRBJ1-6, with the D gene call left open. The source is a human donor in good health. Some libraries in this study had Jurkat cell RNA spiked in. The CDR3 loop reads CASSFIPLVSSYNSPLHF. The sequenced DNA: TGTGCCAGCAGTTTCATCCCCCTCGTGAGCTCCTATAATTCACCCCTCCACTTT.